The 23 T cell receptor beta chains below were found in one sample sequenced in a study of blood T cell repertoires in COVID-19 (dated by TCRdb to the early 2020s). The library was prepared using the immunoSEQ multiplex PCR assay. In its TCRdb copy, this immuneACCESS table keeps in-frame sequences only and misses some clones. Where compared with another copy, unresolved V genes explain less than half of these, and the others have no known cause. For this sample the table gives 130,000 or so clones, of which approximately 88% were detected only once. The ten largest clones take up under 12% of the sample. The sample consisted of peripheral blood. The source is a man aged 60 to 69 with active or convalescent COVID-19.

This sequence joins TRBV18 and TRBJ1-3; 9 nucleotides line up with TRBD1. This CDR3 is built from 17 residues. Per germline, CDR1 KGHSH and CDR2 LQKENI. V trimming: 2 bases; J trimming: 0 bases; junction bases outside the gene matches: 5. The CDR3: CASSPKTGGFSGNTIYF. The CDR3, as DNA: TGTGCCAGCTCACCAAAGACAGGGGGGTTCTCTGGAAACACCATATATTTT.

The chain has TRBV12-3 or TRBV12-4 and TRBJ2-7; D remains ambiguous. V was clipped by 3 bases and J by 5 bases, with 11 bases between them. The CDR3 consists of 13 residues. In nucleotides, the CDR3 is TGTGCCAGCAGTTTCCGCGGCGGAGACGAGCAGTACTTC. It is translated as CASSFRGGDEQYF.

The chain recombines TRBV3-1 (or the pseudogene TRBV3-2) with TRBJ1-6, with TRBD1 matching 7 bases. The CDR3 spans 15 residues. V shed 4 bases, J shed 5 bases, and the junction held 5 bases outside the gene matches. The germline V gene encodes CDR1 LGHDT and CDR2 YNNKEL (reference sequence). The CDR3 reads CASSPGQLNNSPLHF. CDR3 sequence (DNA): TGTGCCAGCAGCCCGGGACAGCTAAATAATTCACCCCTCCACTTT.

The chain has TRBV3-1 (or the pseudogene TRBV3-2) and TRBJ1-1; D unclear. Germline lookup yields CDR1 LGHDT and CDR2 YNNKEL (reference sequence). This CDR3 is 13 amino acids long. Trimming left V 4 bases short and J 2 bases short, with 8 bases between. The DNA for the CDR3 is TGTGCCAGCAGCCCGGTCGGTAACACTGAAGCTTTCTTT. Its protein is CASSPVGNTEAFF.

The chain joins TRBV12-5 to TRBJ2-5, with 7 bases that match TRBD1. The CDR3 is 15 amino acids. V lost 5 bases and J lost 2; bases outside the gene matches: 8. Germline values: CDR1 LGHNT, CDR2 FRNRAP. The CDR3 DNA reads TGTGCTAGTGGTCCCGGGACAGCTCTACAAGAGACCCAGTACTTC. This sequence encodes CASGPGTALQETQYF.

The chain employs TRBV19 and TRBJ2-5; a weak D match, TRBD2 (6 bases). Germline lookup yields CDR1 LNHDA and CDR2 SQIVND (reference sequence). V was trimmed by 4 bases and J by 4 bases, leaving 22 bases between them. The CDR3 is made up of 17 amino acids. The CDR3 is CASSKRRGAGGGETQYF. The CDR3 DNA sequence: TGTGCCAGTAGTAAGCGACGCGGGGCGGGCGGTGGAGAGACCCAGTACTTC.

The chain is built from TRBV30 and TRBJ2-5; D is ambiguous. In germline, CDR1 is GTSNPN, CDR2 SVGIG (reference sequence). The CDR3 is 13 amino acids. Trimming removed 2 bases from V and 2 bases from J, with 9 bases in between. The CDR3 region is CAWSRLQQETQYF. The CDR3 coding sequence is TGTGCCTGGAGTCGTTTGCAGCAAGAGACCCAGTACTTC.

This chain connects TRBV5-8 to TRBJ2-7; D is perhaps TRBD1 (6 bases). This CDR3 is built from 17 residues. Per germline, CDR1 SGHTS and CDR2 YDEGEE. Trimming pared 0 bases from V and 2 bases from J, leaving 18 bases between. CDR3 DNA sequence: TGTGCCAGCAGCTTGGGGGTGGGGGCCCAGAGCCCCTACGAGCAGTACTTC. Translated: CASSLGVGAQSPYEQYF.

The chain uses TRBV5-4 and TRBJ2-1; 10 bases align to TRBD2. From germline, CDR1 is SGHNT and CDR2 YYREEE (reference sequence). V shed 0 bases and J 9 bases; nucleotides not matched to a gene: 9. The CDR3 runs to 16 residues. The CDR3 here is CASSLAGASGSGEQFF. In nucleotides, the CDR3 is TGTGCCAGCAGCTTGGCCGGGGCTAGCGGGAGTGGTGAGCAGTTCTTC. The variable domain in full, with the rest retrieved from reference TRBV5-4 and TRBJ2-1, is ETGVTQSPTHLIKTRGQQVTLRCSSQSGHNTVSWYQQALGQGPQFIFQYYREEENGRGNFPPRFSGLQFPNYSSELNVNALELDDSALYLCASSLAGASGSGEQFFGPGTRLTVL.

CDR3 sequence reads: CASSEGQDRGEQYF. The CDR3 coding sequence is TGTGCCAGTAGCGAGGGACAGGATCGTGGCGAGCAGTACTTC. The rearrangement uses TRBV19 and TRBJ2-7, with 8 positions matching TRBD1. CDR3 length: 14 amino acids. Germline CDR1 LNHDA, CDR2 SQIVND (reference sequence). J lost 6 bases, V lost 6 bases, and 10 bases had no gene match.

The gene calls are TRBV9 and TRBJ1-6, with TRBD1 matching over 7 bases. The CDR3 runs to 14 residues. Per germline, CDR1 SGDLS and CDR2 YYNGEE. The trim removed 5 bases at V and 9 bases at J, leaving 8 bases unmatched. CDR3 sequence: CASSAGTDFSPLHF. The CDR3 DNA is TGTGCCAGCAGTGCTGGGACAGACTTTTCACCCCTCCACTTT.

CDR3 loop: CSVHQGPGRNTEAFF. In DNA, the CDR3 is TGCAGCGTTCATCAGGGGCCGGGCAGGAACACTGAAGCTTTCTTT. The gene calls are TRBV29-1 and TRBJ1-1; TRBD1 might be the D (6 bases). Germline V CDR1 and CDR2: SQVTM, ANQGSEA. This CDR3 spans 15 amino acids. V gave up 5 bases and J gave up 1 base, with 17 bases separating them. Full variable domain (missing parts from reference TRBV29-1 and TRBJ1-1): SAVISQKPSRDICQRGTSLTIQCQVDSQVTMMFWYRQQPGQSLTLIATANQGSEATYESGFVIDKFPISRPNLTFSTLTVSNMSPEDSSIYLCSVHQGPGRNTEAFFGQGTRLTVV.

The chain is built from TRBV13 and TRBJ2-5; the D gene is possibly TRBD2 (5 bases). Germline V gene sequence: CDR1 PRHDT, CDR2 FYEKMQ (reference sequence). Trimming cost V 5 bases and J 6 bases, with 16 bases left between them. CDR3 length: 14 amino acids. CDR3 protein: CASSPGLGQKTQYF. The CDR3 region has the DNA TGTGCCAGCAGCCCCGGACTCGGTCAAAAGACCCAGTACTTC.

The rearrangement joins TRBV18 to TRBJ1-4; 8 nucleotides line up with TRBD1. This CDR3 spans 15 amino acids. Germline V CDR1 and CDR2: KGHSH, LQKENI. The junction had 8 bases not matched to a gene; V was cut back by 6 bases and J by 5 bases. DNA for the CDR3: TGTGCCAGCTCTTTTGCGGGACAGGACAATGAAAAACTGTTTTTT. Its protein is CASSFAGQDNEKLFF.

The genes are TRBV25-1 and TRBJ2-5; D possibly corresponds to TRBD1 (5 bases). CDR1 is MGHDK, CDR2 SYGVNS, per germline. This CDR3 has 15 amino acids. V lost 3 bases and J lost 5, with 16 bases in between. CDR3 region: CASSDLDGAGETQYF. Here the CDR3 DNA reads TGTGCCAGCAGTGATCTGGACGGAGCAGGGGAGACCCAGTACTTC.

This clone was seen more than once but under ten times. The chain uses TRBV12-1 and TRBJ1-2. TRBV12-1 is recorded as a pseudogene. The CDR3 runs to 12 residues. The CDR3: CATRGLTHGYTF. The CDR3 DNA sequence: TGTGCCACTAGAGGACTTACCCATGGCTACACCTTC.

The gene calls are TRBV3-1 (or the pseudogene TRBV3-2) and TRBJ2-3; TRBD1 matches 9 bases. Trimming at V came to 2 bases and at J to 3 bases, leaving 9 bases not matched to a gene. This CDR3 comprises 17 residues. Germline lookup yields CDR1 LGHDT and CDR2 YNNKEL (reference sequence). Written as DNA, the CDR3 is TGTGCCAGCAGCCAAAACCTCGGGACAGGGCTGACAGATACGCAGTATTTT. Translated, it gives CASSQNLGTGLTDTQYF.

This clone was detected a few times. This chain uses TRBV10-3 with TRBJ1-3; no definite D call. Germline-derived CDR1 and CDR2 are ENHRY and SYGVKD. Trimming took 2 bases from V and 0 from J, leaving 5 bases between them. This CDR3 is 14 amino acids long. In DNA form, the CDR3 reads TGTGCCATCAGTGAGCCCAGCTCTGGAAACACCATATATTTT. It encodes CAISEPSSGNTIYF.

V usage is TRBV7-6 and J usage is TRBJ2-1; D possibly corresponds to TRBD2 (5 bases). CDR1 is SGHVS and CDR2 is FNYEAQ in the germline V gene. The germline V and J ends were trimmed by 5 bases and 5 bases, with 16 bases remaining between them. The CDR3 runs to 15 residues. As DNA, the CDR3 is TGTGCCAGCAGCCCGGACTTCGTGACGGACAATGAGCAGTTCTTC. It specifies CASSPDFVTDNEQFF.

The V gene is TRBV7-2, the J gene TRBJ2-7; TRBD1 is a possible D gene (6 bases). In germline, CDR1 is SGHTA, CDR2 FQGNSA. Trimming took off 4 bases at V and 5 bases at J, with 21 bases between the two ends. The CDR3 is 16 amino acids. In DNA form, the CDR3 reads TGTGCCAGCAGCTATGGCCCCTGGGACAAAAATAACGAGCAGTACTTC. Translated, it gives CASSYGPWDKNNEQYF. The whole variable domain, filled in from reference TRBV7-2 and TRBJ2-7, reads GAGVSQSPSNKVTEKGKDVELRCDPISGHTALYWYRQSLGQGLEFLIYFQGNSAPDKSGLPSDRFSAERTGGSVSTLTIQRTQQEDSAVYLCASSYGPWDKNNEQYFGPGTRLTVT.

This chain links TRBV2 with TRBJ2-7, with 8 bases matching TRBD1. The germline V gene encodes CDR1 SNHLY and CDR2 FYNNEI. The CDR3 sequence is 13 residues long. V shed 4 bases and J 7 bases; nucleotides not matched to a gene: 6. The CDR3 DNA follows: TGTGCCAGCAGTGTGCACAGGGGGTTGGAGCAGTACTTC. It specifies CASSVHRGLEQYF.

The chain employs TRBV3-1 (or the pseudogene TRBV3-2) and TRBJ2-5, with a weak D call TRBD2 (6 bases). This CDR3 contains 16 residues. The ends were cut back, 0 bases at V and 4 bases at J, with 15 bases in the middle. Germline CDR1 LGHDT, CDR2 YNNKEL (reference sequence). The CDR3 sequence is CASSQDITGAGETQYF. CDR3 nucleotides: TGTGCCAGCAGCCAAGATATTACGGGAGCGGGAGAGACCCAGTACTTC.

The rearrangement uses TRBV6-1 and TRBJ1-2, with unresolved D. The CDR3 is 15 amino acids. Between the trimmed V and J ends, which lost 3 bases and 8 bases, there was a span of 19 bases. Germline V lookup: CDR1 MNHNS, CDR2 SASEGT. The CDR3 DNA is TGTGCCAGCAGTGAGGGGTTTTTCGGAGGGCGCGGCTACACCTTC. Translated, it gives CASSEGFFGGRGYTF.